This record concerns one TCR beta chain sequence. The antigen is unknown. These data come from a study of blood T cells in healthy people across ages. Regarding the study as a whole: Naive T cell percentage by flow cytometry tracked strongly with beta diversity.

This CDR3 has 15 amino acids. Between the trimmed V and J ends, which lost 0 bases and 7 bases, there was a span of 11 bases. CDR1 and CDR2 (germline): SGHRS, YFSETQ. Using a J-beta primer mix together with a sample-barcoded 5' primer, a second PCR was run for roughly 6 to 11 cycles. Every cDNA was tagged by a template-switch adaptor with 12 random nucleotides. TCRdb recomputed calls from the 5' RACE reads with MiXCR, one row per CDR3 protein. The sample carries 1.5 million to 2 million distinct CDR3 sequences, around half recorded once. The origin of this receptor is a woman in her thirties or forties in good health. V usage is TRBV5-1 and J usage is TRBJ1-6; D is perhaps TRBD1 (6 bases). Sequencing was carried out using blood. The CDR3 DNA sequence: TGCGCCAGCAGCTTGGAATCAGGGGCGAATTCACCCCTCCACTTT. Translation: CASSLESGANSPLHF.